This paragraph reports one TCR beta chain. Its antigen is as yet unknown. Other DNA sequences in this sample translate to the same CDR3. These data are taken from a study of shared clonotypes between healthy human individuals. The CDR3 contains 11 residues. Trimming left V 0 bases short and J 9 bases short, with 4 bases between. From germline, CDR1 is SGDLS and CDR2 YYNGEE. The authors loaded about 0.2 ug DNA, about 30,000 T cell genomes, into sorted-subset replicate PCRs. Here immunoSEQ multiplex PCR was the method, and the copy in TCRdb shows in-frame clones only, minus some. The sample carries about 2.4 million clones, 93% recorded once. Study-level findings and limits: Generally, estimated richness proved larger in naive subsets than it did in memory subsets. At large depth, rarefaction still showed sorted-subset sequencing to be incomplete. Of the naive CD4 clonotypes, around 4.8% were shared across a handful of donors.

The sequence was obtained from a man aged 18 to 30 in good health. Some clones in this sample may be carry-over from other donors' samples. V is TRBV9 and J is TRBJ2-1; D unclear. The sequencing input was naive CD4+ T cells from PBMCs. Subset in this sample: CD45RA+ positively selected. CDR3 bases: TGTGCCAGCAGCGTAGGCGGTGAGCAGTTCTTC. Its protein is CASSVGGEQFF.